The clone carrying this T cell receptor (beta chain) was recorded many times. TCRdb analysed the RACE reads with MiXCR anew, one entry per CDR3 protein. The sample yields 55,000 to 75,000 distinct CDR3 sequences, around 12% seen once. This record belongs to a study of human T cells and chemical hapten exposure. Documented time point: patch test 3, about 24 weeks after DPC sensitization. Indicated treatment: therapeutic diphenylcyclopropenone sensitization with weekly scalp DPC. This CDR3 region has 13 residues. Trimming took 3 bases from V and 4 from J, leaving 9 bases between them. The V gene's germline CDR1 is MRHNA and CDR2 SNTAGT.

The chain employs TRBV6-4 and TRBJ1-1; D uncertain. The specimen comprised whole blood, sampled in connection with sensitization to the hapten diphenylcyclopropenone (DPC). This receptor was obtained from a man aged 25 to 40 with alopecia areata. Some clones in this sample may be carry-over from other donors' samples. The DNA of the CDR3 is TGTGCCAGCAGTGATATTTGGGGCACTGAAGCTTTCTTT. Its translation is CASSDIWGTEAFF.